The 32 T cell receptor beta chains given below trace back to one sample, sequenced in a study of cytomegalovirus exposure and HLA in healthy donors. 60 Vbeta and 13 Jbeta primers were used in PCR. Profiled with immunoSEQ multiplex PCR; TCRdb holds only in-frame clones, not every one. The data contain approximately 190,000 clones, roughly 70% of them seen just once; the ten biggest clones take up approximately 2.5%. The sequenced sample was PBMCs. The receptors here all came from a man in his forties in good health and CMV-seropositive.

The rearrangement links TRBV15 to TRBJ2-5; TRBD1 matches at 8 bases. This CDR3 has 15 residues. Germline V lookup: CDR1 LNHNV, CDR2 YYDKDF (reference sequence). J was trimmed by 0 bases and V by 3 bases; bases with no gene match: 3. CDR3 amino acids: CATSRRDRYQETQYF. CDR3 bases: TGTGCCACCAGCAGGCGGGACAGGTACCAAGAGACCCAGTACTTC.

The gene calls are TRBV5-1 and TRBJ2-6; possible D gene TRBD2, 5 bases. V was clipped by 5 bases and J by 0 bases, with 6 bases between them. The CDR3 is made up of 14 amino acids. Germline assignment: CDR1 SGHRS and CDR2 YFSETQ. CDR3 sequence reads: CASREGSGANVLTF. DNA for the CDR3: TGCGCCAGCAGAGAGGGCTCTGGGGCCAACGTCCTGACTTTC.

Here the CDR3 DNA reads TGTGCCAGCAGTGAAATCCCCTCCCCTCGGGAGCAGTACTTC. Translated: CASSEIPSPREQYF. The chain joins TRBV6-1 to TRBJ2-7; D not resolved. Germline loops: CDR1 MNHNS, CDR2 SASEGT. The CDR3 covers 14 residues. The ends were cut back, 2 bases at V and 7 bases at J, with 15 bases in the middle.

The chain employs TRBV18 and TRBJ2-2, with D possibly matching TRBD1 (5 bases). Germline CDR1 reads KGHSH; CDR2 reads LQKENI. The V and J ends lost 0 bases and 6 bases respectively, with 8 bases between them. CDR3 length equals 14 residues. CDR3: CASSPPGRAGELFF. In DNA form, the CDR3 reads TGTGCCAGCTCACCACCGGGGCGAGCCGGGGAGCTGTTTTTT.

There are a few counts of this clone. The rearrangement links TRBV10-3 to TRBJ2-3; 10 bases match TRBD2. The germline V gene encodes CDR1 ENHRY and CDR2 SYGVKD. V lost 10 bases and J lost 6; bases outside the gene matches: 7. This CDR3 is 13 amino acids long. The CDR3 coding sequence is TGTGCCAGGGACCTAGCGGGGGTGGATACGCAGTATTTT. Translating gives CARDLAGVDTQYF.

This clone was recorded a few times. This chain joins TRBV5-1 and TRBJ1-1; D uncertain. V was trimmed by 0 bases and J by 4 bases, leaving 7 bases between them. Germline-derived CDR1 and CDR2 are SGHRS and YFSETQ. There are 13 residues in the CDR3. The CDR3 coding sequence is TGCGCCAGCAGCTTGGAACTGCCCACTGAAGCTTTCTTT. Amino acids: CASSLELPTEAFF.

The chain couples TRBV25-1 to TRBJ2-7; possibly TRBD1 for D (5 bases). Per germline, CDR1 MGHDK and CDR2 SYGVNS. Deletions cut 4 bases from V and 2 bases from J, with 9 bases between. The CDR3 sequence is 13 residues long. Written as DNA, the CDR3 is TGTGCCAGCAGTGTAACAGGAGCCTACGAGCAGTACTTC. Translated: CASSVTGAYEQYF.

This clone has just a few counts. The CDR3 sequence is CASSQVRAGTRPYEQYF. CDR3 coding DNA: TGTGCCAGCAGCCAAGTTCGTGCCGGGACTAGACCTTACGAGCAGTACTTC. The chain joins TRBV14 to TRBJ2-7; 8 nucleotides align to TRBD2. This CDR3 is built from 17 residues. The junction had 12 bases not matched to a gene; V was cut back by 1 base and J by 4 bases. The germline V gene has CDR1 SGHDN and CDR2 FVKESK.

The chain recombines TRBV7-9 with TRBJ2-1; 10 bases align to TRBD1. The germline gives CDR1 SEHNR, CDR2 FQNEAQ (reference sequence). V dropped 5 bases and J dropped 7; count of bases not matched to a gene: 14. The CDR3 consists of 17 residues. The CDR3, as DNA: TGTGCCAGCAGCCCGGAGGGGACAGGGGAAGAGGGGAATGAGCAGTTCTTC. The encoded protein is CASSPEGTGEEGNEQFF. The full variable domain, with the rest looked up from reference TRBV7-9 and TRBJ2-1, is DTGVSQNPRHKITKRGQNVTFRCDPISEHNRLYWYRQTLGQGPEFLTYFQNEAQLEKSRLLSDRFSAERPKGSFSTLEIQRTEQGDSAMYLCASSPEGTGEEGNEQFFGPGTRLTVL.

This chain links TRBV5-1 with TRBJ2-7; TRBD1 is a possible D gene (5 bases). Per germline, CDR1 SGHRS and CDR2 YFSETQ. V was clipped by 4 bases and J by 6 bases, with 11 bases between them. This CDR3 has 12 residues. The DNA of the CDR3 is TGCGCCAGCAGCCGGACAACCTCCGAGCAGTACTTC. As protein: CASSRTTSEQYF.

This chain uses TRBV5-6 with TRBJ1-5, with 7 bases matching TRBD1. V was pared by 4 bases and J by 4 bases, with 5 bases of the junction left unmatched. Germline loops: CDR1 SGHDT, CDR2 YYEEEE. CDR3 size: 14 residues. CDR3 region: CASSAGTANQPQHF. CDR3 DNA sequence: TGTGCCAGCAGCGCGGGGACAGCTAATCAGCCCCAGCATTTT. The variable domain in full, with the rest retrieved from reference TRBV5-6 and TRBJ1-5, is DAGVTQSPTHLIKTRGQQVTLRCSPKSGHDTVSWYQQALGQGPQFIFQYYEEEERQRGNFPDRFSGHQFPNYSSELNVNALLLGDSALYLCASSAGTANQPQHFGDGTRLSIL.

This chain joins TRBV18 and TRBJ2-2; the match to TRBD2 covers 8 bases. J gave up 5 bases and V 6 bases, and 11 bases lay outside the gene matches. The CDR3 has 16 amino acids. Germline V gives CDR1 KGHSH, CDR2 LQKENI. For the CDR3, the DNA is TGTGCCAGCTCCCCCCGCCCGGGGGGGTCTACCGGGGAGCTGTTTTTT. Its translation is CASSPRPGGSTGELFF.

The rearrangement uses TRBV5-1 and TRBJ2-5; 15 bases are shared with TRBD2. Germline CDR1 is SGHRS and CDR2 is YFSETQ. The CDR3 contains 16 residues. V lost 4 bases and J lost 2; bases outside the gene matches: 3. The CDR3: CASSGGLAGGQETQYF. The CDR3 DNA reads TGCGCCAGCAGCGGCGGACTAGCGGGGGGGCAAGAGACCCAGTACTTC.

The chain joins TRBV5-6 to TRBJ2-3; D possibly corresponds to TRBD2 (6 bases). The CDR3 has 15 amino acids. The V end was cut by 4 bases, the J end by 6 bases, with 18 bases between. CDR1 SGHDT and CDR2 YYEEEE come from the germline V gene. In nucleotides, the CDR3 is TGTGCCAGCAGCAGTACTAGCTCTCGCGGGGATACGCAGTATTTT. Its protein product is CASSSTSSRGDTQYF. The complete variable domain, with remaining parts taken from reference TRBV5-6 and TRBJ2-3, reads DAGVTQSPTHLIKTRGQQVTLRCSPKSGHDTVSWYQQALGQGPQFIFQYYEEEERQRGNFPDRFSGHQFPNYSSELNVNALLLGDSALYLCASSSTSSRGDTQYFGPGTRLTVL.

The chain couples TRBV19 to TRBJ2-3; 9 bases line up with TRBD2. After removal of 5 bases from V and 6 bases from J, the junction contained 6 bases not matched to a gene. The CDR3 is made up of 14 amino acids. CDR1 and CDR2 from the germline V gene are LNHDA and SQIVND (reference sequence). CDR3 DNA sequence: TGTGCCAGTAGTCATAGCGGGGGAGCGGATACGCAGTATTTT. Translated, it gives CASSHSGGADTQYF. Full variable domain (missing parts from reference TRBV19 and TRBJ2-3): DGGITQSPKYLFRKEGQNVTLSCEQNLNHDAMYWYRQDPGQGLRLIYYSQIVNDFQKGDIAEGYSVSREKKESFPLTVTSAQKNPTAFYLCASSHSGGADTQYFGPGTRLTVL.

The chain uses TRBV5-4 and TRBJ1-1; TRBD1 matches at 7 bases. The V segment lost 4 bases and the J segment 6 bases; nucleotides outside the gene matches: 6. CDR1 and CDR2 (germline): SGHNT, YYREEE (reference sequence). CDR3 length: 13 amino acids. The CDR3 spells CASSLKTGPEAFF. For the CDR3, the DNA is TGTGCCAGCAGCCTAAAGACAGGGCCTGAAGCTTTCTTT.

This clone was recorded a few times. The rearrangement links TRBV12-5 to TRBJ1-1; D is undetermined. Deletions cut 2 bases from V and 1 base from J, with 14 bases between. The germline V gene has CDR1 LGHNT and CDR2 FRNRAP. The CDR3 sequence is 16 residues long. The CDR3, as DNA: TGTGCTAGTGGTTTGTTCTTGTTTGGAGAGAACACTGAAGCTTTCTTT. Translation gives CASGLFLFGENTEAFF.

This chain uses TRBV25-1 with TRBJ1-2, with 7 bases fitting TRBD1. V lost 3 bases and J lost 5; bases outside the gene matches: 12. Per the germline V gene, CDR1 is MGHDK and CDR2 is SYGVNS. The CDR3 has 16 residues. CDR3 DNA: TGTGCCAGCAGTGATTCCCGTGGACAGGTCATTTATGGCTACACCTTC. Translation: CASSDSRGQVIYGYTF.

This chain links TRBV9 with TRBJ2-6, with a weak D call TRBD1 (5 bases). This CDR3 is 15 amino acids long. V lost 4 bases to trimming and J lost 3 bases, with 11 bases between them. The germline gives CDR1 SGDLS, CDR2 YYNGEE. The CDR3: CASSPQGVGANVLTF. The CDR3, as DNA: TGTGCCAGCAGCCCTCAGGGCGTTGGGGCCAACGTCCTGACTTTC.

The chain carries TRBV29-1 and TRBJ2-1; 14 bases align to TRBD2. V lost 0 bases, J lost 9 bases, and 4 bases stayed unmatched. Per the germline V gene, CDR1 is SQVTM and CDR2 is ANQGSEA. CDR3 length: 15 amino acids. CDR3 sequence reads: CSVEEGLAGESEQFF. The CDR3 coding sequence is TGCAGCGTTGAAGAGGGACTAGCGGGGGAAAGTGAGCAGTTCTTC.

This chain links TRBV5-5 with TRBJ2-2, with 7 bases fitting TRBD1. CDR1 SGHKS and CDR2 YYEKEE come from the germline V gene (reference sequence). The CDR3 runs to 15 residues. V shed 2 bases and J 5 bases; nucleotides not matched to a gene: 6. The DNA for the CDR3 is TGTGCCAGCAGCTTTCAGGGACAGTATACCGGGGAGCTGTTTTTT. Protein product: CASSFQGQYTGELFF.

The rearrangement links TRBV5-4 to TRBJ1-6; possibly TRBD1 for D (5 bases). The CDR3 spans 15 residues. Looked up from germline, CDR1 is SGHNT and CDR2 is YYREEE (reference sequence). The germline V and J ends were trimmed by 4 bases and 5 bases, with 13 bases remaining between them. The CDR3 protein is CASSQQAGNNSPLHF. The CDR3 coding sequence is TGTGCCAGCAGCCAACAGGCAGGGAATAATTCACCCCTCCACTTT.

The chain joins TRBV7-9 to TRBJ1-4; no clear D. The CDR3 contains 16 residues. The germline V gene encodes CDR1 SEHNR and CDR2 FQNEAQ (reference sequence). The V end lost 1 base, the J end lost 0 bases, and 9 bases lay between the germline ends. The CDR3 is CASSLVRGATNEKLFF. The CDR3 DNA sequence: TGTGCCAGCAGCTTAGTCCGAGGCGCAACTAATGAAAAACTGTTTTTT.

The V and J genes are TRBV9 and TRBJ1-6, with 7 bases identical to TRBD1. This CDR3 region has 14 residues. The germline V gene encodes CDR1 SGDLS and CDR2 YYNGEE. With V trimmed by 4 bases and J by 11 bases, 9 bases remained unmatched. The CDR3 DNA sequence: TGTGCCAGCAGCATAGAACCAGGGGGAACACCCCTCCACTTT. This sequence encodes CASSIEPGGTPLHF.

The chain has TRBV2 and TRBJ2-7; 8 positions match TRBD2. The CDR3 has 14 residues. Trimming at V came to 6 bases and at J to 5 bases, leaving 9 bases not matched to a gene. The germline CDR1 and CDR2 sequences are SNHLY and FYNNEI. CDR3 protein: CASSSPGRDHEQYF. The CDR3 bases are TGTGCCAGCAGCTCCCCCGGGAGGGACCACGAGCAGTACTTC.

The V and J genes are TRBV28 and TRBJ2-5; 8 nucleotides line up with TRBD2. The CDR3 consists of 15 residues. The J segment lost 5 bases and the V segment lost 1 base, leaving 6 bases of the junction unmatched. The germline V gene encodes CDR1 MDHEN and CDR2 SYDVKM. The CDR3 loop reads CASSLSGGARETQYF. DNA of the CDR3: TGTGCCAGCAGTTTATCGGGGGGGGCCAGGGAGACCCAGTACTTC.

V is TRBV5-6 and J is TRBJ1-1; 12 bases align to TRBD1. The CDR3 has 17 residues. Looked up from germline, CDR1 is SGHDT and CDR2 is YYEEEE. After removal of 0 bases from V and 3 bases from J, the junction contained 6 bases not matched to a gene. The DNA for the CDR3 is TGTGCCAGCAGCTTGGCCGGGGGACAGGGGGCGTACACTGAAGCTTTCTTT. Its protein product is CASSLAGGQGAYTEAFF.

The rearrangement joins TRBV19 to TRBJ2-7; perhaps TRBD2 as D (7 bases). Germline V gene data show CDR1 as LNHDA and CDR2 as SQIVND (reference sequence). V lost 7 bases to trimming and J lost 6 bases, with 16 bases between them. This CDR3 spans 13 amino acids. CDR3 coding DNA: TGTGCCAGTAATATGGGGGGGCATGCCGAGCAGTACTTC. Translation: CASNMGGHAEQYF.

DNA of the CDR3: TGTGCCAGTTCCCTCAGGGGGTCCAGCTCCTATAATTCACCCCTCCACTTT. Amino acids: CASSLRGSSSYNSPLHF. This sequence joins TRBV19 and TRBJ1-6, with 7 bases matching TRBD1. Per germline, CDR1 LNHDA and CDR2 SQIVND (reference sequence). CDR3 size: 17 residues. V dropped 8 bases and J dropped 0; count of bases not matched to a gene: 10. Full variable domain (remainder filled in from reference TRBV19 and TRBJ1-6): DGGITQSPKYLFRKEGQNVTLSCEQNLNHDAMYWYRQDPGQGLRLIYYSQIVNDFQKGDIAEGYSVSREKKESFPLTVTSAQKNPTAFYLCASSLRGSSSYNSPLHFGNGTRLTVT.

J is TRBJ1-2 and V is TRBV9; 7 positions match TRBD1. Losses at the gene ends were 4 bases for V and 8 bases for J; bases not matched to a gene: 8. The length of the CDR3 is 13 residues. CDR1 is SGDLS and CDR2 is YYNGEE in the germline V gene. The CDR3 sequence is CASSPGTVKGYTF. CDR3 nucleotide sequence: TGTGCCAGCAGCCCCGGGACAGTCAAAGGCTACACCTTC.

The gene calls are TRBV5-8 and TRBJ1-2; D remains ambiguous. CDR3 length: 13 amino acids. Between the trimmed V and J ends, which lost 4 bases and 3 bases, there was a span of 10 bases. Germline V CDR1 and CDR2: SGHTS, YDEGEE. This chain's CDR3 is CASSPSVHYGYTF. Here the CDR3 DNA reads TGTGCCAGCAGCCCATCGGTACACTATGGCTACACCTTC. The full variable domain, with the rest looked up from reference TRBV5-8 and TRBJ1-2, is EAGVTQSPTHLIKTRGQQATLRCSPISGHTSVYWYQQALGLGLQFLLWYDEGEERNRGNFPPRFSGRQFPNYSSELNVNALELEDSALYLCASSPSVHYGYTFGSGTRLTVV.

V usage is TRBV13 and J usage is TRBJ2-2; D unresolved. Per the germline V gene, CDR1 is PRHDT and CDR2 is FYEKMQ (reference sequence). The CDR3 contains 13 residues. V was clipped by 6 bases and J by 5 bases, with 10 bases between them. CDR3 protein: CASSLETTGELFF. DNA of the CDR3: TGTGCCAGCAGTCTAGAAACAACCGGGGAGCTGTTTTTT. Drawing the rest from reference TRBV13 and TRBJ2-2, the complete variable domain is AAGVIQSPRHLIKEKRETATLKCYPIPRHDTVYWYQQGPGQDPQFLISFYEKMQSDKGSIPDRFSAQQFSDYHSELNMSSLELGDSALYFCASSLETTGELFFGEGSRLTVL.